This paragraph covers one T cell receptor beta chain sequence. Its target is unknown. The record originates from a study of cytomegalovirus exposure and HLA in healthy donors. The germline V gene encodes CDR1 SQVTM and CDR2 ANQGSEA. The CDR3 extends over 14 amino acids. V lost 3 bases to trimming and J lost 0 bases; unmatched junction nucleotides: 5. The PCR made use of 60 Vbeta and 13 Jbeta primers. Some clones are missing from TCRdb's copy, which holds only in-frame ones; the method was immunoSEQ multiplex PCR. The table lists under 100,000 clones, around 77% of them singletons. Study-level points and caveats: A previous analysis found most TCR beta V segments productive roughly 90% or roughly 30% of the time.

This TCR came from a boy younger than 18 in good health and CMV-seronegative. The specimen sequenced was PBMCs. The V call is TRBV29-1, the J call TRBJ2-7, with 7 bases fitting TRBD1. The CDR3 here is CSVEVTGSSYEQYF. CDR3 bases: TGCAGCGTTGAGGTGACAGGGAGCTCCTACGAGCAGTACTTC.